The 20 T cell receptor beta chains given below trace back to one sample, sequenced in a study of response to subunit inactivated influenza vaccine (dated by TCRdb to 2017 to 2018). The protocol used for the library was RT-PCR. TCRdb lists the instrument as Illumina HiSeq 2500. In-frame beta chains were kept once TCRdb had trimmed the public reads at Q25 with fastp and called clones with MiXCR. CDR3 protein duplicates are merged, each entry listing the most common genes and DNA. The sample table contains 530,000 or so distinct CDR3 sequences; only one count was recorded for around 25% of them. Of the sample, approximately 1.9% falls within the top ten clones. The sample consisted of CD4+ T cells sorted from PBMCs, taken 4 to 6 days after vaccination. These receptors were collected from a man between 45 and 60 years old who received an inactivated influenza vaccine. Donor details come from another sample of the same person, matched by shared clones.

The rearrangement uses TRBV29-1 and TRBJ2-7; D is perhaps TRBD1 (7 bases). Germline values: CDR1 SQVTM, CDR2 ANQGSEA. The germline V and J ends were trimmed by 6 bases and 4 bases, with 19 bases remaining between them. The CDR3 loop spans 14 amino acids. As DNA, the CDR3 is TGCAGCGTCAGGGGGGTGGAGGGAGGATACGAGCAGTACTTC. Protein product: CSVRGVEGGYEQYF.

This chain uses TRBV3-1 with TRBJ1-1; no reliable D call. Germline V CDR1 and CDR2: LGHDT, YNNKEL (reference sequence). The CDR3 sequence is 13 residues long. Trimming cost V 10 bases and J 4 bases, with 16 bases left between them. CDR3 amino acids: CATQQMLGTEAFF. CDR3 bases: TGTGCCACCCAACAGATGTTGGGCACTGAAGCTTTCTTT.

V usage is TRBV12-3 or TRBV12-4 and J usage is TRBJ2-2; weak D call: TRBD2 (6 bases). This CDR3 has 13 residues. V shed 4 bases and J shed 6 bases, with 9 bases lying between them. The CDR3 loop reads CASSWGVAGELFF. CDR3 nucleotide sequence: TGTGCCAGCAGTTGGGGGGTGGCCGGGGAGCTGTTTTTT.

This clonotype occurred a few times. The V gene is TRBV28, the J gene TRBJ2-7, with a tentative D call TRBD2 (6 bases). CDR1 and CDR2 (germline): MDHEN, SYDVKM. The ends were cut back, 6 bases at V and 4 bases at J, with 25 bases in the middle. CDR3 length equals 17 residues. CDR3 protein: CASSIPPEGSALYEQYF. The CDR3 coding sequence is TGTGCCAGCAGCATCCCCCCGGAGGGATCAGCTTTATACGAGCAGTACTTC.

The chain uses TRBV6-1 and TRBJ2-3; a weak D match, TRBD2 (6 bases). Germline CDR1 reads MNHNS; CDR2 reads SASEGT. The V end lost 6 bases, the J end lost 6 bases, and 16 bases lay between the germline ends. The CDR3 is 14 residues long. The CDR3 region is CASRMTRASDTQYF. CDR3 nucleotides: TGTGCCAGCAGAATGACTAGAGCCTCGGATACGCAGTATTTT.

This clonotype was recorded once. This chain connects TRBV4-1 to TRBJ2-2; 12 bases agree with TRBD2. V shed 5 bases, J shed 9 bases, and the junction held 10 bases outside the gene matches. The CDR3 has 16 amino acids. Germline V gene sequence: CDR1 MGHRA, CDR2 YSYEKL. CDR3 bases: TGCGCCAGCAGCTGGCCTAGCGGGGGGGCCGACCGGGAGCTGTTTTTT. Residues: CASSWPSGGADRELFF.

Points on this clonotype: A read error may account for a junction end that differs from germline. V is TRBV20-1 and J is TRBJ1-3; D might be TRBD1 (5 bases). The germline gives CDR1 DFQATT, CDR2 SNEGSKA (reference sequence). CDR3 length: 15 residues. The CDR3 nucleotides are TGCAGTGCGCAAAGGGACCGGAGCTCTGGCAACACCATATATTTT. Its translation: CSAQRDRSSGNTIYF.

The chain is built from TRBV4-2 and TRBJ2-1; 10 bases align to TRBD2. The CDR3 is 17 residues long. Germline CDR1 is LGHNA and CDR2 is YNFKEQ. V lost 0 bases to trimming and J lost 9 bases; unmatched junction nucleotides: 11. The CDR3 nucleotides read TGTGCCAGCAGCCAAGATTTGTCTAGCGGGGGAAGGGGTGAGCAGTTCTTC. It codes for CASSQDLSSGGRGEQFF.

V and J are TRBV7-8 and TRBJ2-1; tentatively, D is TRBD2 (6 bases). CDR1 and CDR2 from the germline V gene are SGHVS and FQNEAQ. The CDR3 extends over 16 amino acids. V was cut by 4 bases and J by 3 bases, with 16 bases left in between. The CDR3 bases are TGTGCCAGCAGCTCCCGGAGGGCGGGATACTACAATGAGCAGTTCTTC. This translates into CASSSRRAGYYNEQFF.

This clonotype was seen a handful of times. The chain employs TRBV15 and TRBJ2-7; D perhaps matches TRBD1 (6 bases). In germline, CDR1 is LNHNV, CDR2 YYDKDF (reference sequence). This CDR3 region has 14 residues. The germline V and J ends were trimmed by 4 bases and 3 bases, with 13 bases remaining between them. In nucleotides, the CDR3 is TGTGCCACCAGCAACGCAGGGGACGTCTACGAGCAGTACTTC. It specifies CATSNAGDVYEQYF.

This clonotype showed up just a few times. The V and J genes are TRBV23-1 and TRBJ2-1; 12 nucleotides line up with TRBD2. TRBV23-1 is known as an ORF, though its function is uncertain. The CDR3 covers 17 residues. The junction had 10 bases not matched to a gene; V was cut back by 3 bases and J by 7 bases. CDR3 sequence: CASSHRLAGVFGNEQFF. In DNA, the CDR3 is TGCGCCAGCAGTCATCGACTAGCGGGAGTTTTTGGAAATGAGCAGTTCTTC.

The CDR3 sequence: CATSSRAGNYGYTF. For the CDR3, the DNA is TGTGCCACCAGCAGTAGGGCAGGGAACTATGGCTACACCTTC. The chain carries TRBV15 and TRBJ1-2; D perhaps matches TRBD1 (5 bases). CDR3 length: 14 residues. V lost 3 bases, J lost 2 bases, and 10 bases lay in between. CDR1 is LNHNV and CDR2 is YYDKDF in the germline V gene (reference sequence). Complete variable domain (other parts from reference TRBV15 and TRBJ1-2): DAMVIQNPRYQVTQFGKPVTLSCSQTLNHNVMYWYQQKSSQAPKLLFHYYDKDFNNEADTPDNFQSRRPNTSFCFLDIRSPGLGDTAMYLCATSSRAGNYGYTFGSGTRLTVV.

This chain links TRBV2 with TRBJ1-6; no clear D gene. Germline CDR1 is SNHLY and CDR2 is FYNNEI. V lost 4 bases and J 1 base, leaving 8 bases between the germline ends. The CDR3 has 15 amino acids. CDR3: CASSALSSYNSPLHF. The CDR3 region has the DNA TGTGCCAGCAGTGCCCTGTCTTCCTATAATTCACCCCTCCACTTT.

V is TRBV10-3 and J is TRBJ2-7; D unresolved. The CDR3 is 14 amino acids. Per the germline V gene, CDR1 is ENHRY and CDR2 is SYGVKD. V lost 0 bases to trimming and J lost 3 bases, with 9 bases between them. The CDR3: CAISESQHDYEQYF. CDR3 nucleotides: TGTGCCATCAGTGAGTCCCAACACGACTACGAGCAGTACTTC.

The gene calls are TRBV10-3 and TRBJ2-1, with TRBD2 identical over 11 bases. Germline V gives CDR1 ENHRY, CDR2 SYGVKD. V lost 5 bases and J lost 0; bases outside the gene matches: 6. The CDR3 length is 17 residues. Here the CDR3 reads CAISTGTSGSSYNEQFF. In DNA form, the CDR3 reads TGTGCCATCAGTACCGGGACTAGCGGTTCCTCCTACAATGAGCAGTTCTTC.

This clonotype was seen many times. The CDR3 nucleotides read TGCGCCAGCAGCTTTGCAGGAGCCACTGAAGCTTTCTTT. Protein product: CASSFAGATEAFF. The chain joins TRBV5-1 to TRBJ1-1; D not certain. V gave up 2 bases and J gave up 4 bases, with 9 bases separating them. Germline assignment: CDR1 SGHRS and CDR2 YFSETQ. This CDR3 has 13 residues.

V gene TRBV6-2 or TRBV6-3 combines with J gene TRBJ1-1; D remains ambiguous. V dropped 1 base and J dropped 4 bases, with 4 bases sitting between them. Per the germline V gene, CDR1 is MNHEY and CDR2 is SVGEGT. CDR3 length equals 12 residues. In DNA form, the CDR3 reads TGTGCCAGCAGTTACTATGGCACTGAAGCTTTCTTT. This gives the protein CASSYYGTEAFF.

This clonotype was observed a single time. The rearrangement uses TRBV6-1 and TRBJ2-1; no firm D call. CDR1 and CDR2 from the germline V gene are MNHNS and SASEGT. V was shortened by 6 bases and J by 3 bases, with 12 bases between the two germline ends. The CDR3 totals 14 residues. Here the CDR3 reads CASSPQTFYNEQFF. The CDR3 bases are TGTGCCAGCAGCCCGCAGACTTTCTACAATGAGCAGTTCTTC.

The chain carries TRBV29-1 and TRBJ2-1; D call uncertain. Germline V lookup: CDR1 SQVTM, CDR2 ANQGSEA. V was clipped by 0 bases and J by 10 bases, with 13 bases between them. The CDR3 covers 13 residues. The CDR3 DNA sequence: TGCAGCGTTGAAGAGGCCCGACTTAACGAGCAGTTCTTC. Protein: CSVEEARLNEQFF.

The chain joins TRBV6-5 to TRBJ2-2; no definite D call. CDR3 length: 12 residues. Trimming removed 2 bases from V and 8 bases from J, with 6 bases in between. Germline CDR1 and CDR2: MNHEY and SVGAGI. The chain's CDR3 is CASSYALGELFF. DNA of the CDR3: TGTGCCAGCAGTTACGCGTTAGGGGAGCTGTTTTTT.